This T cell receptor beta chain is drawn from a study of blood T cell repertoires in COVID-19 (dated by TCRdb to the early 2020s). As for the study more broadly: Collaborator samples came from the United States, Italy and Spain and covered acute and convalescent phases of COVID-19. Samples came from the ongoing ImmuneRACE study (first 160 participants) plus 1,254 subjects from 6 global collaborators. HLA class I and class II types, where available, came from metadata supplied by the sample provider rather than from assay-based typing. The repertoires were released in a freely available public database intended as a resource for research on the immune response to SARS-CoV-2. Deeply sampled blood TCRbeta repertoires from subjects exposed to, actively infected with, or recovered from COVID-19 were included in the dataset. The material from the prospective study consisted of cDNA or gDNA derived from T cells, B-cell-depleted T cells, or PBMCs. Nearly every sample came with metadata listing a de-identified subject ID, COVID-19 status, age in years and sex. What the research found in general, with its limitations: Clinical and demographic metadata were provided uncurated, with the amount varying by source and participant.

Remarks on this clone: Its antigen remains unidentified. Qualities for individual bases were not recorded, and no much larger clone is one base off.

Participants in the prospective study were enrolled through a virtual design, were aged roughly 18 to 100 years, and lived in roughly 24 United States geographic areas. Cohort assignment in the prospective study relied on participant-reported clinical history from a screening survey and a study questionnaire. For ImmuneRACE Cohort 3, a participant was defined as recovered based on two consecutive negative NP/OP PCR tests, clearance by a healthcare professional, or resolution of symptoms. In the prospective study, mobile phlebotomists collected whole blood, serum and a nasopharyngeal or oropharyngeal swab from each participant. Additional blood draws and questionnaires over an approximately two-month period could optionally be provided by prospective study participants. Before DNA extraction, blood samples from the prospective study were shipped at room temperature or frozen. TCRbeta CDR3 regions were amplified from genomic DNA using the immunoSEQ Assay, a bias-controlled multiplex PCR. In the paper's pipeline: Nucleated cell counts per sample were estimated from amplification of reference gene primers within the assay. Sequence reads were collapsed and filtered to measure the absolute abundance of every unique TCRbeta CDR3 rearrangement. For each sample, productive Simpson clonality was calculated by taking the square root of Simpson's diversity index across productive rearrangements. This is the immuneACCESS table as TCRdb keeps it, with only in-frame sequences that have V and J called. A part of the clones is gone; compared with another copy, unresolved V genes explain less than half, and the rest is unexplained. V, J and clone size were drawn from that table, and D and trimming were deduced from the DNA. Within this sample are fewer than 400,000 clones, with roughly 90% of them counted one time only. The ten largest clonotypes hold 1.5% to 2% of the sample.

Taken from cysteine to phenylalanine, the CDR3 has 14 residues. Just the 42-base CDR3 DNA is kept, in frame starting at base 1. Based on the germline V gene, the CDR1 and CDR2 sequences are SQVTM and ANQGSEA. V is pared back by 5 bases and J by 1 base, with 15 bases lying between the germline termini. Input material: PBMCs or T cells enriched from blood (not recorded which). The receptor was derived from a woman between 25 and 40 years old who had recovered from COVID-19. The chain is assembled from TRBV29-1 and TRBJ2-7, with TRBD2 perhaps the D gene, on 6 matching bases. The CDR3 region has the sequence CSVRGRDDSYEQYF. The DNA is TGCAGCGTTCGAGGGCGGGATGATTCCTACGAGCAGTACTTC.